This entry is about one TCR beta chain. The data were obtained in a study of blood T cell repertoires in COVID-19. Sequencing was performed with immunoSEQ multiplex PCR; in TCRdb, only in-frame clones are kept and a portion is missing. The sample consists of 90,000 to 120,000 clones, under 95% of them appearing once. The CDR3 has 14 residues. Trimming removed 5 bases from V and 10 bases from J, with 18 bases in between. Germline loops: CDR1 SNHLY, CDR2 FYNNEI. V usage is TRBV2 and J usage is TRBJ2-1; weak D call: TRBD2 (5 bases). The TCR was taken from a woman in her thirties with acute or convalescent COVID-19. The specimen sequenced was peripheral blood. DNA of the CDR3: TGTGCCAGCAGTCCCGGACTGCCCTCCGACGAGCAGTTCTTC. Its protein is CASSPGLPSDEQFF. The full variable domain, in which reference TRBV2 and TRBJ2-1 provide the parts outside the CDR3, is EPEVTQTPSHQVTQMGQEVILRCVPISNHLYFYWYRQILGQKVEFLVSFYNNEISEKSEIFDDQFSVERPDGSNFTLKIRSTKLEDSAMYFCASSPGLPSDEQFFGPGTRLTVL.